This is a list of T cell receptor beta chains from one sample in a study of blood T cell repertoires in COVID-19. Sequenced by immunoSEQ multiplex PCR; TCRdb stores in-frame clones only, minus some. The data contain roughly 97,000 clones, roughly four fifths of them singletons. The sample comprised peripheral blood. Source of these receptors: a man between 60 and 70 years old with acute or convalescent COVID-19. The CDR3 runs from the conserved cysteine through the conserved F or W. A D gene is named only where the DNA matches it firmly. Clone size is shown for a subset of rows, as once, few, many or a class of expanded clone.

D	J	size	V	DNA	CDR3
-	TRBJ1-5	-	TRBV19	TGTGCCAGTAGTATGGGCCAGAATAGCAATCAGCCCCAGCATTTT	CASSMGQNSNQPQHF
TRBD1	TRBJ1-5	-	TRBV10-3	TGTGCCATCAGTGAAGCCCCGGGACAGGGGTCCAATCAGCCCCAGCATTTT	CAISEAPGQGSNQPQHF
TRBD1	TRBJ1-1	-	TRBV5-8	TGTGCCAGCAGCTTGCCCGGGACAGGGGCGACGACTGAAGCTTTCTTT	CASSLPGTGATTEAFF
TRBD1	TRBJ2-1	-	TRBV5-5	TGTGCCAGCAGCCCCGTAACAGGGGTTGAGCAGTTCTTC	CASSPVTGVEQFF
TRBD1	TRBJ2-2	-	TRBV19	TGTGCCAGTAGGCCCCGACAGGGAAACACCGGGGAGCTGTTTTTT	CASRPRQGNTGELFF
TRBD2	TRBJ2-1	-	TRBV4-2	TGTGCCAGCAGCCAAGATCCGGTAGCGGGAGGGCGGCTTGAGCAGTTCTTC	CASSQDPVAGGRLEQFF
-	TRBJ1-2	once	TRBV18	TGTGCCAGCTCACCAAAGGTGGGAGACTATGGCTACACCTTC	CASSPKVGDYGYTF
-	TRBJ2-2	-	TRBV2	TGTGCCGGTGCGATAGACACCGGGGAGCTGTTTTTT	CAGAIDTGELFF
TRBD1	TRBJ1-4	once	TRBV28	TGTGCCAGCACTCTACAACAGGGGGCTCCTGAAAAACTGTTTTTT	CASTLQQGAPEKLFF
-	TRBJ1-2	-	TRBV6-5	TGTGCCAGCAGTTACTCCGGGGAAACGTATGGCTACACCTTC	CASSYSGETYGYTF
TRBD2	TRBJ2-1	-	TRBV7-6	TGTGCCAGCAGCGCAACTACTAGCGGGGGGGCGAGTGAGCAGTTCTTC	CASSATTSGGASEQFF
TRBD1	TRBJ2-7	-	TRBV30	TGTGCCTGGCAAAGACAGGGGGTGGGCGAGCAGTACTTC	CAWQRQGVGEQYF
TRBD1	TRBJ1-5	-	TRBV5-1	TGCGCCAGCAGCTTGGAAGGACAGGGTCAGCCCCAGCATTTT	CASSLEGQGQPQHF
TRBD1	TRBJ2-1	-	TRBV12-3/TRBV12-4	TGTGCCAGCAGGGGACAGGGAAGGGATGAGCAGTTCTTC	CASRGQGRDEQFF
-	TRBJ1-1	once	TRBV7-3	TGTGCCAGCAGCTTTGAGGGGAACACTGAAGCTTTCTTT	CASSFEGNTEAFF
-	TRBJ2-7	-	TRBV2	TGTGCCAGCATCCCATCGAGCTCCTACGAGCAGTACTTC	CASIPSSSYEQYF
TRBD1	TRBJ1-5	-	TRBV7-2	TGTGCCAGCAGCACGGAACCGGGACAGGTGGGAGCCCAGCATTTT	CASSTEPGQVGAQHF
-	TRBJ1-4	-	TRBV19	TGTGCCAGTAGCTCAACCGGGACAAAGAATGAAAAACTGTTTTTT	CASSSTGTKNEKLFF
-	TRBJ1-6	-	TRBV7-3	TGTGCCAGCAGCCCCATATCGGGGTCACCCCTCCACTTT	CASSPISGSPLHF
TRBD1	TRBJ1-5	-	TRBV5-1	TGCGCCAGCAGCTTGGGACAGGGTGGGGAGCCCCAGCATTTT	CASSLGQGGEPQHF
-	TRBJ1-2	-	TRBV6-5	TGTGCCAGCAGCCCCCCGGGCTATGGCTACACCTTC	CASSPPGYGYTF
-	TRBJ1-3	-	TRBV19	TGTGCCAGTAGTATAGACCCAGGGGCACTCTCTGGAAACACCATATATTTT	CASSIDPGALSGNTIYF
-	TRBJ1-3	-	TRBV3-1/TRBV3-2	TGTGCCAGCAGCCCGACTGTCTCTGGAAACACCATATATTTT	CASSPTVSGNTIYF
TRBD1	TRBJ2-2	-	TRBV29-1	TGCAGCGCCCGGGACAGGGTTTCCACCGGGGAGCTGTTTTTT	CSARDRVSTGELFF
TRBD1	TRBJ2-1	-	TRBV9	TGTGCCAGCAGCGAACGAACGGGACAGGGATACAATGAGCAGTTCTTC	CASSERTGQGYNEQFF
TRBD2	TRBJ2-1	-	TRBV7-3	TGTGCCAGCAGCCTGTCGACTAGCGGGAACTACAATGAGCAGTTCTTC	CASSLSTSGNYNEQFF
TRBD2	TRBJ2-7	-	TRBV10-3	TGTGCCATCGGGAGGGCGGACGTTACCTACGAGCAGTACTTC	CAIGRADVTYEQYF
-	TRBJ2-5	few	TRBV14	TGTGCCAGCAGCCATCCGTTGGGAGTAGGCCAAGAGACCCAGTACTTC	CASSHPLGVGQETQYF
-	TRBJ2-1	-	TRBV7-3	TGTGCCAGCAGCCCCCTAAGTAGGGGGAACGGCGATGAGCAGTTCTTC	CASSPLSRGNGDEQFF
TRBD1	TRBJ1-4	-	TRBV30	TGTGCCTGGAGTTTCCGGACAGGGGGCATAGAAAAACTGTTTTTT	CAWSFRTGGIEKLFF
TRBD2	TRBJ2-4	-	TRBV10-3	TGTGCCATCAGTGAGAGGGGAGGGGAGAACATTCAGTACTTC	CAISERGGENIQYF
-	TRBJ2-4	-	TRBV27	TGTGCCAGCAGTTCGACTAGAGGGGGCAACATTCAGTACTTC	CASSSTRGGNIQYF